The 28 T cell receptor beta chains listed next were all sequenced from one sample in a study of T cells in Graves' hyperthyroidism and ophthalmopathy. Amplification of TCR beta CDR3 regions used RNA as the template. The TCR CDR3 first-round RT-PCR relied on the HTBI primer set. TCRdb itself ran the multiplex PCR reads through MiXCR, one entry per CDR3 protein. The table shows more than 550,000 distinct CDR3 sequences, with roughly 20% occurring only once. The sequenced material came from blood. These receptors came from a woman in her forties or fifties with Graves' hyperthyroidism that later progressed to Graves' ophthalmopathy.

V is TRBV19 and J is TRBJ2-5; D remains ambiguous. The CDR3 extends over 13 amino acids. Trimming took off 4 bases at V and 5 bases at J, with 11 bases between the two ends. Germline V gene data show CDR1 as LNHDA and CDR2 as SQIVND (reference sequence). CDR3 sequence (DNA): TGTGCCAGTAGTAAGGCGGTGGGGGAGACCCAGTACTTC. Protein: CASSKAVGETQYF.

This chain joins TRBV5-1 and TRBJ1-3; D possibly corresponds to TRBD1 (5 bases). Trimming took 4 bases from V and 0 from J, leaving 14 bases between them. Germline assignment: CDR1 SGHRS and CDR2 YFSETQ. The CDR3 runs 16 residues. The CDR3 region is CASSLMTESSGNTIYF. CDR3 DNA sequence: TGCGCCAGCAGCCTAATGACAGAGAGCTCTGGAAACACCATATATTTT.

This clonotype appeared a few times. V and J are TRBV4-2 and TRBJ1-5, with a tentative D call TRBD1 (5 bases). From germline, CDR1 is LGHNA and CDR2 YNFKEQ. V lost 1 base and J lost 12, with 19 bases in between. This CDR3 has 15 amino acids. CDR3 region: CASSQGDSLSTVQHF. CDR3 sequence (DNA): TGTGCCAGCAGCCAAGGCGACAGCTTGTCTACAGTCCAGCATTTT.

This clonotype showed up many times. The CDR3 nucleotides read TGTGCCAGCAGCCAAGACTGGGGGCATGCAACTAATGAAAAACTGTTTTTT. Translating gives CASSQDWGHATNEKLFF. V is TRBV3-1 and J is TRBJ1-4; D might be TRBD1 (6 bases). CDR1 LGHDT and CDR2 YNNKEL come from the germline V gene (reference sequence). The CDR3 length is 17 residues. Trimming stripped 0 bases from V and 0 bases from J, with 11 bases between.

V and J are TRBV6-1 and TRBJ2-3; 13 bases match TRBD2. V lost 4 bases to trimming and J lost 4 bases; unmatched junction nucleotides: 2. CDR3 length equals 15 residues. Germline assignment: CDR1 MNHNS and CDR2 SASEGT. The CDR3 reads CASSGGLAGPDTQYF. CDR3 bases: TGTGCCAGCAGTGGGGGACTAGCGGGGCCAGATACGCAGTATTTT.

This clonotype has just a few counts. The V and J genes are TRBV19 and TRBJ2-2; D not certain. Looked up from germline, CDR1 is LNHDA and CDR2 is SQIVND (reference sequence). Trimming left V 5 bases short and J 6 bases short, with 7 bases between. CDR3 length equals 12 residues. The CDR3 region has the DNA TGTGCCAGTAGTGCCTACGCCGGGGAGCTGTTTTTT. It is translated as CASSAYAGELFF.

This clonotype was seen a handful of times. The chain recombines TRBV20-1 with TRBJ1-3; 7 nucleotides align to TRBD1. The junction had 5 bases not matched to a gene; V was cut back by 6 bases and J by 0 bases. The germline V gene encodes CDR1 DFQATT and CDR2 SNEGSKA (reference sequence). The CDR3 length is 14 residues. The DNA of the CDR3 is TGCAGTGCCGAGGACAGGAACTCTGGAAACACCATATATTTT. As protein: CSAEDRNSGNTIYF.

This clonotype was seen more than once but under ten times. V is TRBV6-1 and J is TRBJ2-7; D may be TRBD1 (6 bases). The CDR3 totals 15 residues. CDR1 and CDR2 from the germline V gene are MNHNS and SASEGT. V was pared by 5 bases and J by 3 bases, with 17 bases between. This CDR3 reads CASSTWTVEGYEQYF. The CDR3, as DNA: TGTGCCAGCAGTACCTGGACAGTCGAGGGCTACGAGCAGTACTTC.

This clonotype came up once. The V call is TRBV5-1, the J call TRBJ2-2; 9 bases map to TRBD1. CDR1 is SGHRS, CDR2 YFSETQ, per germline. CDR3 length: 14 amino acids. J lost 9 bases, V lost 6 bases, and 9 bases had no gene match. In DNA form, the CDR3 reads TGCGCCAGCAAGGCGGGACAGGGAACCAGGGAGCTGTTTTTT. Amino acid sequence: CASKAGQGTRELFF.

This clonotype was seen many times. The J gene is TRBJ1-1, the V gene TRBV5-1; D is unclear. Germline lookup yields CDR1 SGHRS and CDR2 YFSETQ. The CDR3 length is 15 residues. V lost 4 bases, J lost 1 base, and 14 bases lay in between. CDR3 residues: CASSLYLEENTEAFF. The CDR3 nucleotides are TGCGCCAGCAGCCTATACCTAGAGGAGAACACTGAAGCTTTCTTT.

The chain joins TRBV29-1 to TRBJ2-7; D is unresolved. V was pared by 3 bases and J by 0 bases, with 6 bases between. Per germline, CDR1 SQVTM and CDR2 ANQGSEA. The CDR3 sequence is 12 residues long. The CDR3 DNA reads as TGCAGCGTTGACGGAAACTCCTACGAGCAGTACTTC. This sequence encodes CSVDGNSYEQYF.

The chain couples TRBV20-1 to TRBJ2-3, with D possibly matching TRBD2 (5 bases). Germline-derived CDR1 and CDR2 are DFQATT and SNEGSKA (reference sequence). V shed 1 base and J shed 2 bases, with 10 bases lying between them. This CDR3 is 14 amino acids long. The CDR3 nucleotides are TGCAGTGCTAGAGTTCCGGGGTTCACAGATACGCAGTATTTT. Protein product: CSARVPGFTDTQYF.

This clonotype has just a few counts. The chain joins TRBV20-1 to TRBJ2-5; D might be TRBD1 (5 bases). V was shortened by 3 bases and J by 5 bases, with 16 bases between the two germline ends. The CDR3 has 14 residues. Germline CDR1 reads DFQATT; CDR2 reads SNEGSKA (reference sequence). This CDR3 reads CSASSGQGGETQYF. CDR3 DNA: TGCAGTGCTAGCAGTGGGCAGGGTGGCGAGACCCAGTACTTC.

This clonotype was seen a handful of times. The chain is built from TRBV5-5 and TRBJ2-2; D possibly corresponds to TRBD1 (5 bases). The CDR3 covers 12 residues. Germline V gives CDR1 SGHKS, CDR2 YYEKEE (reference sequence). Trimming took off 6 bases at V and 4 bases at J, with 7 bases between the two ends. CDR3 DNA sequence: TGTGCCAGCACCCAGGGCACCGGGGAGCTGTTTTTT. Its protein is CASTQGTGELFF.

V is TRBV24-1 and J is TRBJ1-4; 12 bases are a match to TRBD1. Germline V CDR1 and CDR2: KGHDR, SFDVKD. The V gene end was trimmed by 8 bases and the J gene end by 8 bases; junction bases not matched to a gene: 14. This CDR3 contains 17 residues. CDR3 DNA sequence: TGTGCCACCATCCGCCGGGACAGGGGGCTTATAAGAGAAAAACTGTTTTTT. Translating it yields CATIRRDRGLIREKLFF.

This clonotype occurred many times. The J gene is TRBJ2-3, the V gene TRBV15, with TRBD1 identical over 7 bases. The ends lost 3 bases at V and 2 bases at J; junction bases unmatched: 5. Germline CDR1 and CDR2: LNHNV and YYDKDF (reference sequence). This CDR3 spans 15 amino acids. CDR3 amino acids: CATSRNRGDTDTQYF. CDR3 in DNA: TGTGCCACCAGCAGGAACAGGGGCGACACAGATACGCAGTATTTT.

The sample holds many counts of this clonotype. The chain links TRBV30 to TRBJ1-1; the D gene is possibly TRBD1 (6 bases). V gave up 8 bases and J gave up 5 bases, with 9 bases separating them. Germline lookup yields CDR1 GTSNPN and CDR2 SVGIG (reference sequence). The length of the CDR3 is 10 residues. CDR3 bases: TGTGCCATTAGGGGGACTGAAGCTTTCTTT. Translation: CAIRGTEAFF.

This chain connects TRBV6-1 to TRBJ2-3; TRBD1 matches 10 bases. Trimming at V came to 7 bases and at J to 5 bases, leaving 6 bases not matched to a gene. This CDR3 is built from 14 residues. The germline V gene has CDR1 MNHNS and CDR2 SASEGT. CDR3 in amino acids: CASIPGQGKDTQYF. DNA for the CDR3: TGTGCCAGCATCCCGGGACAGGGGAAAGATACGCAGTATTTT.

The chain is built from TRBV5-4 and TRBJ2-1; D possibly uses TRBD1 or TRBD2 (5 bases each). CDR3 length equals 16 residues. Trimming cost V 1 base and J 7 bases, with 18 bases left between them. Looked up from germline, CDR1 is SGHNT and CDR2 is YYREEE (reference sequence). The CDR3 DNA reads TGTGCCAGCAGCTTGTTTCCGGGGACGGAATTGAATGAGCAGTTCTTC. Translated: CASSLFPGTELNEQFF.

This clonotype was seen ten or more times. The chain recombines TRBV12-3 or TRBV12-4 with TRBJ2-2, with 11 positions matching TRBD2. The CDR3 is 16 amino acids. V shed 2 bases, J shed 5 bases, and the junction held 4 bases outside the gene matches. The CDR3 sequence: CASSLIWTSGTGELFF. CDR3 DNA sequence: TGTGCCAGCAGTTTAATTTGGACTAGCGGGACCGGGGAGCTGTTTTTT.

The sample holds a few counts of this clonotype. The J gene is TRBJ2-1, the V gene TRBV9, with D perhaps matching TRBD1 or TRBD2 (5 bases each). Trimming stripped 4 bases from V and 8 bases from J, with 16 bases between. The germline CDR1 and CDR2 sequences are SGDLS and YYNGEE. The CDR3 sequence is 14 residues long. The CDR3 sequence: CASSRGPRGDEQFF. The DNA of the CDR3 is TGTGCCAGCAGCCGAGGGCCTAGGGGCGATGAGCAGTTCTTC.

This clonotype was found many times. The CDR3 sequence: CASSRPGLAVLTTDTQYF. The CDR3, as DNA: TGTGCCAGCAGCCGACCCGGCCTAGCGGTTCTCACCACAGATACGCAGTATTTT. V is TRBV11-1 and J is TRBJ2-3; 7 bases are a match to TRBD2. The V and J ends lost 5 bases and 2 bases, in that order; junction bases with no gene match: 16. The CDR3 is 18 amino acids. Looked up from germline, CDR1 is SGHAT and CDR2 is FQDESV (reference sequence).

This chain joins TRBV27 and TRBJ1-6; possibly TRBD1 for D (6 bases). V was pared by 6 bases and J by 10 bases, with 16 bases between. The CDR3 covers 14 residues. CDR1 MNHEY and CDR2 SMNVEV come from the germline V gene (reference sequence). The chain's CDR3 is CASRLAGVQSPLHF. CDR3 nucleotide sequence: TGTGCCAGCAGATTGGCAGGGGTCCAATCACCCCTCCACTTT.

The V gene is TRBV3-1, the J gene TRBJ2-2; perhaps TRBD1 as D (5 bases). Germline CDR1 and CDR2: LGHDT and YNNKEL (reference sequence). V lost 3 bases, J lost 2 bases, and 10 bases lay in between. This CDR3 region has 15 residues. The CDR3 sequence is CASSQARTNTGELFF. Here the CDR3 DNA reads TGTGCCAGCAGCCAGGCCAGGACAAACACCGGGGAGCTGTTTTTT.

The chain uses TRBV9 and TRBJ2-1; D could derive from TRBD1 or TRBD2 (7 bases each). Germline assignment: CDR1 SGDLS and CDR2 YYNGEE. This CDR3 region has 16 residues. Trimming shortened V by 1 base and J by 13 bases, and 24 bases separated the two germline ends. In DNA, the CDR3 is TGTGCCAGCAGCGTACGGGCAGGGGGGGACACACATGGACAGTTCTTC. Translating gives CASSVRAGGDTHGQFF.

This clonotype was recorded many times. In DNA, the CDR3 is TGTGCCAGCTCCCGTGACAGAAACTATAACACCGGGGAGCTGTTTTTT. Translating gives CASSRDRNYNTGELFF. The rearrangement links TRBV18 to TRBJ2-2; D is possibly TRBD1 (5 bases). CDR1 is KGHSH and CDR2 is LQKENI in the germline V gene. The CDR3 loop spans 16 amino acids. Trimming left V 6 bases short and J 2 bases short, with 16 bases between.

This clonotype has at least ten counts. The chain is built from TRBV12-3 or TRBV12-4 and TRBJ1-1; the D gene is possibly TRBD1 (5 bases). This CDR3 has 15 residues. Trimming removed 6 bases from V and 4 bases from J, with 18 bases in between. The CDR3: CASSSWGVRATEAFF. CDR3 DNA sequence: TGTGCCAGCAGCTCATGGGGGGTGAGGGCCACTGAAGCTTTCTTT.

V is TRBV18 and J is TRBJ1-5, with D possibly TRBD1 on 5 matching bases. The germline CDR1 and CDR2 sequences are KGHSH and LQKENI. This CDR3 has 14 residues. With 3 bases removed from V and 5 bases from J, the gap between germline ends came to 11 bases. CDR3 nucleotide sequence: TGTGCCAGCTCACCGGGACGGAACCATCAGCCCCAGCATTTT. Translating it yields CASSPGRNHQPQHF. The variable domain in full, with the rest retrieved from reference TRBV18 and TRBJ1-5, is NAGVMQNPRHLVRRRGQEARLRCSPMKGHSHVYWYRQLPEEGLKFMVYLQKENIIDESGMPKERFSAEFPKEGPSILRIQQVVRGDSAAYFCASSPGRNHQPQHFGDGTRLSIL.